This entry describes one T cell receptor beta chain. Its specificity is unknown. These data are taken from a study of Ad26.COV2.S vaccination and SARS-CoV-2 variants. The CDR3 covers 15 residues. V was clipped by 0 bases and J by 3 bases, with 10 bases between them. Per the germline V gene, CDR1 is LGHNA and CDR2 is YNFKEQ. This table comes from immunoSEQ multiplex PCR, and its TCRdb copy is limited to in-frame clones, with some not included. The profile covers around 400,000 clones, with roughly 90% appearing a single time and 12% taken by the ten largest. General observations from the study: It was found that vaccine and placebo recipients had similar non-spike TCR breadth. Substantial post-vaccination breadth of spike-specific CD8+ and CD4+ T cell responses was reported.

Treatment: about 20 received Ad26.COV2.S at low or high dose, single or two shots; about 5 received placebo; per-sample allocation not given. The samples date from day 63 after the first vaccine or placebo injection. This specimen was peripheral blood, taken in a trial of Ad26.COV2.S vaccine versus placebo. This rearrangement joins TRBV4-2 to TRBJ2-3, with D perhaps matching TRBD2 (5 bases). The TCR originated in a person aged 18-60 years who received the Ad26.COV2.S COVID-19 vaccine or a placebo. In DNA, the CDR3 is TGTGCCAGCAGCCAAGAGTTCCGGGGTACAGATACGCAGTATTTT. Its protein is CASSQEFRGTDTQYF.